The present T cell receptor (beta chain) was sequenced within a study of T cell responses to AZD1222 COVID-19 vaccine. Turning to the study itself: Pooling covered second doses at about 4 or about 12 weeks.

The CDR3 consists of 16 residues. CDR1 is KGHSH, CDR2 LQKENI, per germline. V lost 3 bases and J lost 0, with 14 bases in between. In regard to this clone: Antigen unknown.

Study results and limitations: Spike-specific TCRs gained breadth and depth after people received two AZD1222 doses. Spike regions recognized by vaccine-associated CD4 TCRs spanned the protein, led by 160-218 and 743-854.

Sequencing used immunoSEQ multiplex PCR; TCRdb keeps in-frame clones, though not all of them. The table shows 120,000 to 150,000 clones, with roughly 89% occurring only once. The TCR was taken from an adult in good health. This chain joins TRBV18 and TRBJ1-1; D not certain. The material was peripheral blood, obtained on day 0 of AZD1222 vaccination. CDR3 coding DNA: TGTGCCAGCTCACCTACGGGAGGCTCCTTGAACACTGAAGCTTTCTTT. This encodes CASSPTGGSLNTEAFF.